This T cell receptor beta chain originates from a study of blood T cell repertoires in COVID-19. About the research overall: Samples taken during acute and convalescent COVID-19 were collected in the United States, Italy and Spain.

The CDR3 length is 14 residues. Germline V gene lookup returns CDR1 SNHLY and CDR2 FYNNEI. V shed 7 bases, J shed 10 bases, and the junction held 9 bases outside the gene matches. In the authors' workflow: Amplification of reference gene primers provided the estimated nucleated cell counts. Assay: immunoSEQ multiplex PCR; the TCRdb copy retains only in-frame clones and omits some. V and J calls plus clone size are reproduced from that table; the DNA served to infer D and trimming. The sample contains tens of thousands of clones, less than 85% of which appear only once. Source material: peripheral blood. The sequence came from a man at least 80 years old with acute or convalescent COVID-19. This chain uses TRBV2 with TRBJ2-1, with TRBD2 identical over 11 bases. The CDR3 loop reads CASKLAGAPREQFF. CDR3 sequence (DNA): TGTGCCAGCAAACTAGCGGGAGCCCCTCGGGAGCAGTTCTTC.